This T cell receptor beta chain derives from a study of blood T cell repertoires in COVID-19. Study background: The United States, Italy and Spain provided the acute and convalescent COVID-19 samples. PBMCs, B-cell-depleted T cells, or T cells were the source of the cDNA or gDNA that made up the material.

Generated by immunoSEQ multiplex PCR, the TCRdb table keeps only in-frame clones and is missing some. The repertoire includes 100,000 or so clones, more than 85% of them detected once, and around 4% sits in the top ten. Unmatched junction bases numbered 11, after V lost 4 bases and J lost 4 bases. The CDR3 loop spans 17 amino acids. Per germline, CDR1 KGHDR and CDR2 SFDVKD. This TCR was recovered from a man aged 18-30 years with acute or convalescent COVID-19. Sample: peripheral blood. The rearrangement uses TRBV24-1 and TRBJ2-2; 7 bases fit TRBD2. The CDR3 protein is CATSDPSNGRRTGELFF. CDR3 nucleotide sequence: TGTGCCACCAGTGACCCGTCGAACGGGAGGCGCACCGGGGAGCTGTTTTTT.